The TCR beta chain described here comes from a study of cytomegalovirus exposure and HLA in healthy donors. The sample holds a few counts of this clone. Data came from immunoSEQ multiplex PCR; TCRdb stores just in-frame clones and leaves some out. The data contain some 110,000 clones, roughly 82% of them singletons. This CDR3 has 15 amino acids. V dropped 3 bases and J dropped 6; count of bases not matched to a gene: 8. Germline-derived CDR1 and CDR2 are LNHDA and SQIVND (reference sequence). Material: PBMCs. The source of this sequence is a man younger than 30 in good health and CMV-seronegative. This rearrangement joins TRBV19 to TRBJ2-1; 7 nucleotides line up with TRBD2. CDR3 amino acids: CASSMGGTRFNEQFF. The CDR3 DNA reads TGTGCCAGTAGTATGGGGGGGACCCGCTTCAATGAGCAGTTCTTC.